The clone carrying this T cell receptor (beta chain) came up once. Its target is not known. This may be a read error, as it is one base from a much larger clone. This specimen belongs to a study of CD8 T cells in ankylosing spondylitis. Whole-study findings and limits: Researchers reportedly found disease-linked clones significantly enriched in matched ankylosing spondylitis synovial fluid.

Libraries of TCR beta came from quantitative 5'-RACE with molecular barcodes. TCRdb itself ran the 5' RACE reads through MiXCR, one entry per CDR3 protein. The sample lists some 140,000 distinct CDR3 sequences, roughly 11% occurring once. This CDR3 contains 14 residues. Germline-derived CDR1 and CDR2 are SGHTA and FQGNSA. This TCR was recovered from a female donor with ankylosing spondylitis or in good health (not recorded which). Sequenced: blood, either unsorted or a sorted T cell fraction (not recorded which). The V call is TRBV7-2, the J call TRBJ2-1; TRBD1 agrees at 9 bases. CDR3 sequence: CASRPRQGVYEQLF. CDR3 nucleotide sequence: TGTGCCAGCAGACCCCGACAGGGGGTCTATGAGCAGCTCTTC. The entire variable domain, with the rest obtained from reference TRBV7-2 and TRBJ2-1, is as follows: GAGVSQSPSNKVTEKGKDVELRCDPISGHTALYWYRQSLGQGLEFLIYFQGNSAPDKSGLPSDRFSAERTGGSVSTLTIQRTQQEDSAVYLCASRPRQGVYEQLFGPGTRLTVL.